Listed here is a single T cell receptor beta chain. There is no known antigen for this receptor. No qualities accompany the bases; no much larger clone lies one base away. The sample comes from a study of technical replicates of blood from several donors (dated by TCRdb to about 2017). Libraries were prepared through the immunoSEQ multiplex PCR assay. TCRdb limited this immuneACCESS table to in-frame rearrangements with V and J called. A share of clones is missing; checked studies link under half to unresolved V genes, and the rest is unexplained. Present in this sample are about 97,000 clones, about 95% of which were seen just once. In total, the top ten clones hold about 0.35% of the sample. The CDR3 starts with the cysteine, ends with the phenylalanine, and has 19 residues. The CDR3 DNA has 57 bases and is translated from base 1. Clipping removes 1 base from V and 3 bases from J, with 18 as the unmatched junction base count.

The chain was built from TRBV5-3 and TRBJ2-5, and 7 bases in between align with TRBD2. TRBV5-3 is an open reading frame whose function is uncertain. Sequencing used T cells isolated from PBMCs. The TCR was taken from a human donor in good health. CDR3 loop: CARSLCYCLAETPEETQYF. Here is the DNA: TGTGCCAGAAGCTTGTGTTATTGTCTAGCGGAAACCCCTGAAGAGACCCAGTACTTC.